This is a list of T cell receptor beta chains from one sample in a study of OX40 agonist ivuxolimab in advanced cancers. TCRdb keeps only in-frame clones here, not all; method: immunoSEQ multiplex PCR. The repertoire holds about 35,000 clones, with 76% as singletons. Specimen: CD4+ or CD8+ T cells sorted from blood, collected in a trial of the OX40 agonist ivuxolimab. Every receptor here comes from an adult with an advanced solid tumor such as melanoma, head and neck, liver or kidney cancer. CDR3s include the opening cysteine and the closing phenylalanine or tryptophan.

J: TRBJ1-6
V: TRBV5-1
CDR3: CASSLDSSYNSPLHF

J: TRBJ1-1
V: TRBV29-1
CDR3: CSVEKRRGSAEAFF

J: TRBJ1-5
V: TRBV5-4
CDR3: CASTRWGSGQPQHF

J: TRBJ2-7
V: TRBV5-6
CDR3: CASSLGGLGLNYEQYF

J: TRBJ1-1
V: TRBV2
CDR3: CASTPTAPNTEAFF

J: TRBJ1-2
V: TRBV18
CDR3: CASSPKGDRYGYTF

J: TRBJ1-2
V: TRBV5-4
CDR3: CASNIRNNYGYTF

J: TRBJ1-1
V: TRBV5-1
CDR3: CASSDTGGNVAFF

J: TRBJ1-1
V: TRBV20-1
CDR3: CSARLGFEAFF

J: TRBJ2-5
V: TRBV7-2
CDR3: CASSPLWRGETQYF

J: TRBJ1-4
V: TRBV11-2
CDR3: CASSRGQTNEKLFF

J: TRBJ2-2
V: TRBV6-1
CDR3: CASSADTGELFF

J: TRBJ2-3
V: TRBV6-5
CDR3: CASSYLLAGGLDTQYF

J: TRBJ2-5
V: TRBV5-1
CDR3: CASSLGLAGGQETQYF

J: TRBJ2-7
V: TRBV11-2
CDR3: CASSLGPGPINEQYF

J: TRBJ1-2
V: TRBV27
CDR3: CASSYRQGSYGYTF

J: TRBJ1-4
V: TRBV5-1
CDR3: CASSLKAGSEANEKLFF

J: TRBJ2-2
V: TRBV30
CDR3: CAWRLASSGWVGELFF

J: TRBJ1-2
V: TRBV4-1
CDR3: CASSQDRQSSYGYTF

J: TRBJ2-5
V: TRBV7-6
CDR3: CASSAGAVTQYF